The 27 T cell receptor beta chains presented below share a single source sample, sequenced in a study of graft-versus-host responses after intestinal transplantation. Investigators plated approximately 200,000 CFSE-labeled responder cells together with approximately 200,000 irradiated stimulator cells labeled with violet dye. TCRdb keeps only in-frame clones here, not all; method: immunoSEQ multiplex PCR. The data show a few thousand clones, with about 30% seen just once and 30% to 35% held by the top ten. The specimen was alloreactive CD8+ T cells from a mixed lymphocyte reaction culture, collected before intestinal transplant. Regarding subset: CFSE-low proliferating T cells sorted from approximately six-day pre-transplant mixed lymphocyte reaction (GvH or HvG direction). The receptor source for this set is a human patient who received an intestinal transplant.

By share, this clone counts as medium-sized. A read error may produce the germline difference seen at one junction end. The J gene is TRBJ2-7, the V gene TRBV7-7, with TRBD2 as a possible D gene (6 bases). This CDR3 region has 13 residues. Germline CDR1 SSHAT, CDR2 FNYEAQ (reference sequence). CDR3 residues: CASSLGAGYEQYF. The CDR3 bases are TGTGCTAGCAGCTTAGGGGCGGGGTACGAGCAGTACTTC. Drawing the rest from reference TRBV7-7 and TRBJ2-7, the complete variable domain is GAGVSQSPRYKVTKRGQDVTLRCDPISSHATLYWYQQALGQGPEFLTYFNYEAQPDKSGLPSDRFSAERPEGSISTLTIQRTEQRDSAMYRCASSLGAGYEQYFGPGTRLTVT.

Only a few counts were recorded for this clone. The chain recombines TRBV6-5 with TRBJ1-3; 7 positions match TRBD1. CDR3 length: 14 residues. The trim removed 6 bases at V and 5 bases at J, leaving 7 bases unmatched. Germline values: CDR1 MNHEY, CDR2 SVGAGI. The CDR3 sequence is CASRGTAGRNTIYF. In nucleotides, the CDR3 is TGTGCCAGCAGAGGGACAGCCGGGAGAAACACCATATATTTT.

This clone showed up just once. This chain connects TRBV15 to TRBJ1-1; the D gene is possibly TRBD1 (6 bases). There are 14 residues in the CDR3. V was trimmed by 3 bases and J by 6 bases, leaving 14 bases between them. The germline V gene encodes CDR1 LNHNV and CDR2 YYDKDF (reference sequence). In DNA form, the CDR3 reads TGTGCCACCAGCAGGGGAACAGGGCCCGCTGAAGCTTTCTTT. It translates to CATSRGTGPAEAFF. Using reference TRBV15 and TRBJ1-1 for the parts outside the CDR3, the full variable domain is DAMVIQNPRYQVTQFGKPVTLSCSQTLNHNVMYWYQQKSSQAPKLLFHYYDKDFNNEADTPDNFQSRRPNTSFCFLDIRSPGLGDTAMYLCATSRGTGPAEAFFGQGTRLTVV.

This clone was seen a handful of times. V is TRBV10-2 and J is TRBJ2-7; 14 nucleotides agree with TRBD2. The CDR3 loop spans 16 amino acids. The germline CDR1 and CDR2 sequences are WSHSY and SAAADI. The V gene end was trimmed by 6 bases and the J gene end by 6 bases; junction bases not matched to a gene: 10. The DNA of the CDR3 is TGCGCCAGCAGGGATATACCGGGACTAGCGGGAGTCGAGCAGTACTTC. This sequence encodes CASRDIPGLAGVEQYF.

This clone has more than one count but fewer than ten. The chain employs TRBV19 and TRBJ2-5, with D perhaps TRBD1 (7 bases). The CDR3 sequence is 14 residues long. Germline values: CDR1 LNHDA, CDR2 SQIVND (reference sequence). Deletions cut 5 bases from V and 7 bases from J, with 17 bases between. The DNA of the CDR3 is TGTGCCAGTAGTCGTTTAAACAGGGGAGGGACCCAGTACTTC. Residues: CASSRLNRGGTQYF.

The chain uses TRBV6-4 and TRBJ2-2; 7 nucleotides match TRBD2. V lost 7 bases to trimming and J lost 4 bases; unmatched junction nucleotides: 3. The V gene's germline CDR1 is MRHNA and CDR2 SNTAGT. There are 13 residues in the CDR3. This CDR3 reads CASKPGGTGELFF. Written as DNA, the CDR3 is TGTGCCAGCAAACCGGGAGGCACCGGGGAGCTGTTTTTT.

This chain uses TRBV5-1 with TRBJ1-1; 8 bases agree with TRBD1. V dropped 1 base and J dropped 6; count of bases not matched to a gene: 8. The length of the CDR3 is 15 residues. Germline values: CDR1 SGHRS, CDR2 YFSETQ. In DNA, the CDR3 is TGCGCCAGCAGCTTGAACCCCGGGACAGGCTCTGAAGCTTTCTTT. It yields the protein CASSLNPGTGSEAFF.

The chain recombines TRBV6-5 with TRBJ1-1; D is unclear. The CDR3 contains 13 residues. V dropped 2 bases and J dropped 1 base, with 5 bases sitting between them. CDR1 and CDR2 from the germline V gene are MNHEY and SVGAGI. CDR3 DNA: TGTGCCAGCAGTTACGTAAAGAACACTGAAGCTTTCTTT. Translated, it gives CASSYVKNTEAFF.

This clone was detected only a few times. The rearrangement joins TRBV19 to TRBJ2-5, with TRBD2 identical over 8 bases. CDR3 size: 14 residues. Germline trimming cut 3 bases from V and 5 bases from J; bases unmatched to any gene: 5. CDR1 is LNHDA, CDR2 SQIVND, per germline (reference sequence). CDR3 region: CASSIGGRTETQYF. CDR3 in DNA: TGTGCCAGTAGTATTGGCGGGAGGACGGAGACCCAGTACTTC.

This clone has a handful of counts. The chain links TRBV5-1 to TRBJ2-5; 8 positions agree with TRBD1. Trimming at V came to 4 bases and at J to 4 bases, leaving 12 bases not matched to a gene. Germline assignment: CDR1 SGHRS and CDR2 YFSETQ. The CDR3 loop spans 16 amino acids. The CDR3 spells CASSPLHQGALETQYF. The DNA for the CDR3 is TGCGCCAGCAGCCCTTTGCACCAGGGGGCATTAGAGACCCAGTACTTC.

The sample holds a few counts of this clone. In DNA, the CDR3 is TGTGCCAGCAACACCGGGACAGATTTTTACGAGCAGTACTTC. Translation gives CASNTGTDFYEQYF. This rearrangement joins TRBV9 to TRBJ2-7; the match to TRBD1 covers 7 bases. Germline V gene data show CDR1 as SGDLS and CDR2 as YYNGEE. The CDR3 is made up of 14 amino acids. Trimming at V came to 6 bases and at J to 4 bases, leaving 10 bases not matched to a gene.

This chain joins TRBV5-6 and TRBJ1-1, with a possible D match to TRBD1 (6 bases). Deletions cut 0 bases from V and 5 bases from J, with 14 bases between. This CDR3 spans 15 amino acids. CDR1 is SGHDT and CDR2 is YYEEEE in the germline V gene. CDR3: CASSLAAGARTEAFF. For the CDR3, the DNA is TGTGCCAGCAGCTTGGCGGCAGGGGCGCGGACTGAAGCTTTCTTT. Full variable domain (outside the CDR3, taken from reference TRBV5-6 and TRBJ1-1): DAGVTQSPTHLIKTRGQQVTLRCSPKSGHDTVSWYQQALGQGPQFIFQYYEEEERQRGNFPDRFSGHQFPNYSSELNVNALLLGDSALYLCASSLAAGARTEAFFGQGTRLTVV.

Sample share makes this clone medium-sized. The chain links TRBV27 to TRBJ2-7; maybe TRBD1 (5 bases). The V end was cut by 2 bases, the J end by 2 bases, with 13 bases between. The CDR3 runs to 15 residues. The germline V gene has CDR1 MNHEY and CDR2 SMNVEV (reference sequence). This CDR3 reads CASSLSRVGTYEQYF. CDR3 nucleotides: TGTGCCAGCAGTTTAAGCAGGGTTGGGACCTACGAGCAGTACTTC.

This chain uses TRBV5-5 with TRBJ1-1; unclear D gene. Trimming took off 4 bases at V and 3 bases at J, with 19 bases between the two ends. The germline V gene encodes CDR1 SGHKS and CDR2 YYEKEE (reference sequence). CDR3 length equals 16 residues. CDR3 sequence: CASSKSPPGRHTEAFF. The CDR3 DNA is TGTGCCAGCAGCAAAAGCCCCCCGGGGAGGCACACTGAAGCTTTCTTT. Supplemented by reference TRBV5-5 and TRBJ1-1, the full variable domain reads DAGVTQSPTHLIKTRGQQVTLRCSPISGHKSVSWYQQVLGQGPQFIFQYYEKEERGRGNFPDRFSARQFPNYSSELNVNALLLGDSALYLCASSKSPPGRHTEAFFGQGTRLTVV.

This clone was seen more than once but under ten times. The CDR3 protein is CASSPRDREKTQYF. In DNA, the CDR3 is TGTGCCAGCAGCCCCCGGGACAGGGAAAAGACCCAGTACTTC. The V gene is TRBV7-9, the J gene TRBJ2-5; 9 bases map to TRBD1. Unmatched junction bases numbered 7, after V lost 5 bases and J lost 6 bases. Germline lookup yields CDR1 SEHNR and CDR2 FQNEAQ (reference sequence). The CDR3 length is 14 residues. Drawing the rest from reference TRBV7-9 and TRBJ2-5, the complete variable domain is DTGVSQNPRHKITKRGQNVTFRCDPISEHNRLYWYRQTLGQGPEFLTYFQNEAQLEKSRLLSDRFSAERPKGSFSTLEIQRTEQGDSAMYLCASSPRDREKTQYFGPGTRLLVL.

The sample holds a few counts of this clone. The chain uses TRBV27 and TRBJ1-4; D gene uncertain. Germline CDR1 is MNHEY and CDR2 is SMNVEV (reference sequence). CDR3 length: 18 amino acids. V was shortened by 7 bases and J by 5 bases, with 26 bases between the two germline ends. The CDR3 loop reads CASTPPASPRVQNEKLFF. CDR3 nucleotide sequence: TGTGCCAGCACCCCTCCGGCCAGCCCACGGGTGCAAAATGAAAAACTGTTTTTT. The variable domain in full, completed from reference TRBV27 and TRBJ1-4, reads EAQVTQNPRYLITVTGKKLTVTCSQNMNHEYMSWYRQDPGLGLRQIYYSMNVEVTDKGDVPEGYKVSRKEKRNFPLILESPSPNQTSLYFCASTPPASPRVQNEKLFFGSGTQLSVL.

This clone was picked up a small number of times. V usage is TRBV4-3 and J usage is TRBJ1-2; the D gene is possibly TRBD1 (5 bases). This CDR3 has 16 amino acids. Deletions cut 0 bases from V and 1 base from J, with 12 bases between. The germline CDR1 and CDR2 sequences are LGHNA and YSLEER. As DNA, the CDR3 is TGCGCCAGCAGCCAAGATCGAGGGACTTTTAACTATGGCTACACCTTC. It specifies CASSQDRGTFNYGYTF.

This clone occurred a few times. V gene TRBV27 combines with J gene TRBJ2-7; TRBD2 matches 7 bases. Per the germline V gene, CDR1 is MNHEY and CDR2 is SMNVEV (reference sequence). This CDR3 has 13 amino acids. The junction had 4 bases not matched to a gene; V was cut back by 3 bases and J by 5 bases. The CDR3 region is CASSFGGVHEQYF. DNA for the CDR3: TGTGCCAGCAGTTTTGGGGGGGTCCACGAGCAGTACTTC.

The CDR3 DNA is TGTGCCAGCAGCCCCCCCGGGGATACGCAGTATTTT. This encodes CASSPPGDTQYF. The chain combines TRBV11-1 with TRBJ2-3; no firm D call. This CDR3 is built from 12 residues. Per germline, CDR1 SGHAT and CDR2 FQDESV (reference sequence). V gave up 5 bases and J gave up 6 bases, with 9 bases separating them. Full variable domain (outside the CDR3, taken from reference TRBV11-1 and TRBJ2-3): EAEVAQSPRYKITEKSQAVAFWCDPISGHATLYWYRQILGQGPELLVQFQDESVVDDSQLPKDRFSAERLKGVDSTLKIQPAELGDSAMYLCASSPPGDTQYFGPGTRLTVL.

The chain uses TRBV7-9 and TRBJ2-7, with D perhaps TRBD2 (5 bases). Trimming cost V 5 bases and J 3 bases, with 14 bases left between them. The germline CDR1 and CDR2 sequences are SEHNR and FQNEAQ (reference sequence). The length of the CDR3 is 14 residues. This CDR3 is CASSPIREGYEQYF. DNA for the CDR3: TGTGCCAGCAGCCCCATCCGAGAGGGCTACGAGCAGTACTTC.

V is TRBV9 and J is TRBJ2-7; 7 bases are a match to TRBD1. The V gene's germline CDR1 is SGDLS and CDR2 YYNGEE. Trimming at V came to 0 bases and at J to 5 bases, leaving 5 bases not matched to a gene. The CDR3 has 14 residues. Here the CDR3 DNA reads TGTGCCAGCAGCGTAGACCGAGGACAGGACGAGCAGTACTTC. Translation: CASSVDRGQDEQYF.

The rearrangement joins TRBV19 to TRBJ2-1, with 13 bases that match TRBD2. Per germline, CDR1 LNHDA and CDR2 SQIVND (reference sequence). Germline trimming cut 8 bases from V and 7 bases from J; bases unmatched to any gene: 8. The CDR3 sequence is 15 residues long. Here the CDR3 DNA reads TGTGCCAGTGATATCGGGACTAGCGGGACGAATGAGCAGTTCTTC. Its translation: CASDIGTSGTNEQFF.

CDR3 DNA sequence: TGCGCCAGCAGGAGGTGGGACAATGCCTACAATGAGCAGTTCTTC. This sequence encodes CASRRWDNAYNEQFF. This chain links TRBV5-1 with TRBJ2-1; a possible D gene is TRBD1 (6 bases). The V end lost 5 bases, the J end lost 2 bases, and 14 bases lay between the germline ends. Germline values: CDR1 SGHRS, CDR2 YFSETQ. CDR3 length: 15 amino acids.

Only one count was recorded for this clone. The rearrangement joins TRBV7-9 to TRBJ2-7; 9 bases match TRBD1. The V segment lost 5 bases and the J segment 3 bases; nucleotides outside the gene matches: 8. The germline V gene has CDR1 SEHNR and CDR2 FQNEAQ (reference sequence). This CDR3 spans 15 amino acids. As DNA, the CDR3 is TGTGCCAGCAGCGATGGACAGGGGCTAATCTACGAGCAGTACTTC. This codes for CASSDGQGLIYEQYF.

The V gene is TRBV15, the J gene TRBJ2-5; 10 positions match TRBD1. The V and J ends lost 3 bases and 1 base, in that order; junction bases with no gene match: 8. The CDR3 spans 17 residues. Germline V lookup: CDR1 LNHNV, CDR2 YYDKDF (reference sequence). The chain's CDR3 is CATSRANRDRGQETQYF. The DNA for the CDR3 is TGTGCCACCAGCAGGGCAAACCGGGACAGGGGCCAAGAGACCCAGTACTTC.

There are a few counts of this clone. V usage is TRBV2 and J usage is TRBJ2-5, with D maybe TRBD2 (6 bases). Trimming removed 9 bases at V and 5 bases at J, with 13 bases between. CDR1 and CDR2 from the germline V gene are SNHLY and FYNNEI. The CDR3 spans 12 residues. The CDR3 DNA follows: TGTGCCAGAGCTTCGGGACTGGAGACCCAGTACTTC. This translates into CARASGLETQYF.

This chain uses TRBV18 with TRBJ2-5, with a weak D call TRBD1 (5 bases). V lost 3 bases to trimming and J lost 4 bases, with 9 bases between them. The germline CDR1 and CDR2 sequences are KGHSH and LQKENI. This CDR3 is built from 13 residues. The CDR3 DNA reads as TGTGCCAGCTCACCGGGGCACGGAGAGACCCAGTACTTC. It specifies CASSPGHGETQYF.